This record looks at one T cell receptor beta chain sequence and its context. How the authors handled the data: Amplification of reference gene primers was used by the study to estimate nucleated cell counts. The protocol was immunoSEQ multiplex PCR, while the TCRdb copy is restricted to in-frame clones and leaves out a portion. The DNA was the basis for D and trimming; V, J and clone size are from that table. The profile shows approximately 220,000 clones, about 85% of them singletons. This sample is drawn from a study of blood T cell repertoires in COVID-19. Study-wide context: Researchers got acute and convalescent COVID-19 samples from the United States, Italy and Spain. T cells, B-cell-depleted T cells, or PBMCs provided the cDNA or gDNA that served as material.

Losses at the gene ends were 4 bases for V and 2 bases for J; bases not matched to a gene: 4. Germline values: CDR1 SEHNR, CDR2 FQNEAQ (reference sequence). This CDR3 has 17 amino acids. This sequence joins TRBV7-9 and TRBJ2-5, with TRBD2 matching over 16 bases. The sequenced sample was peripheral blood. The receptor was isolated from a middle-aged man with acute or convalescent COVID-19. CDR3 sequence reads: CASSWGLAGGIQETQYF. CDR3 in DNA: TGTGCCAGCAGCTGGGGACTAGCGGGGGGGATTCAAGAGACCCAGTACTTC. Supplemented by reference TRBV7-9 and TRBJ2-5, the full variable domain reads DTGVSQNPRHKITKRGQNVTFRCDPISEHNRLYWYRQTLGQGPEFLTYFQNEAQLEKSRLLSDRFSAERPKGSFSTLEIQRTEQGDSAMYLCASSWGLAGGIQETQYFGPGTRLLVL.